These 24 T cell receptor beta chains came from one sample sequenced in a study of T cell repertoires in cytomegalovirus infection. MiXCR, applied by TCRdb to the reads, yields one record per CDR3 protein. The sample yields about 360,000 distinct CDR3 sequences, 15% to 20% seen once. Sequencing was done on a sample of PBMCs. All receptors derive from a human donor in good health (CMV status not recorded). Some clones in this sample may be carry-over from other donors' samples.

The rearrangement uses TRBV20-1 and TRBJ1-1; D gene ambiguous. Germline loops: CDR1 DFQATT, CDR2 SNEGSKA (reference sequence). The CDR3 length is 15 residues. The ends were cut back, 6 bases at V and 5 bases at J, with 22 bases in the middle. The CDR3 DNA reads TGCAGTGCCGACGACCGGTTGGGGAGGTTAACTGAAGCTTTCTTT. This encodes CSADDRLGRLTEAFF.

This clonotype was seen more than once but under ten times. Germline and junction disagree at one end, which may indicate a read error. The chain links TRBV2 to TRBJ1-2; D not resolved. Germline-derived CDR1 and CDR2 are SNHLY and FYNNEI. The CDR3 has 12 amino acids. The CDR3 DNA sequence: TGTGCCAGCAGGGAAGCTAACTATGGCTACACCTTC. Translation gives CASREANYGYTF.

This clonotype was seen repeatedly, ten times or more. The chain uses TRBV7-2 and TRBJ2-5; 10 nucleotides align to TRBD2. This CDR3 has 16 residues. The J segment lost 2 bases and the V segment lost 1 base, leaving 4 bases of the junction unmatched. Germline CDR1 is SGHTA and CDR2 is FQGNSA. The CDR3 DNA is TGTGCCAGCAGCTTAGGGAGCGGGAGGGGGCAAGAGACCCAGTACTTC. Its protein product is CASSLGSGRGQETQYF.

CDR3 sequence reads: CASSLAFPRTEAFF. In DNA form, the CDR3 reads TGCGCCAGCAGCTTGGCATTTCCCCGCACTGAAGCTTTCTTT. This chain connects TRBV5-1 to TRBJ1-1; no clear D. The V and J ends lost 0 bases and 4 bases respectively, with 10 bases between them. Germline V gene sequence: CDR1 SGHRS, CDR2 YFSETQ. The CDR3 length is 14 residues.

This clonotype was counted only a few times. The chain links TRBV7-2 to TRBJ2-2, with 16 bases matching TRBD2. The CDR3 is made up of 19 amino acids. CDR1 SGHTA and CDR2 FQGNSA come from the germline V gene. V lost 5 bases to trimming and J lost 3 bases; unmatched junction nucleotides: 9. The CDR3 DNA follows: TGTGCCAGCAGCGGGACTAGCGGGAGGGCCGGTTGGGACACCGGGGAGCTGTTTTTT. Translated, it gives CASSGTSGRAGWDTGELFF.

In DNA form, the CDR3 reads TGTGCCAGCAGACCACTAGCGGGGACTACCAATGAGCAGTTCTTC. Amino acid sequence: CASRPLAGTTNEQFF. The V call is TRBV6-2 or TRBV6-3, the J call TRBJ2-1; TRBD2 matches at 10 bases. V dropped 6 bases and J dropped 6; count of bases not matched to a gene: 8. Germline CDR1 reads MNHEY; CDR2 reads SVGEGT. The CDR3 covers 15 residues.

In its sample, this clonotype was seen many times. The V gene is TRBV7-2, the J gene TRBJ2-1; D is perhaps TRBD1 (5 bases). CDR1 SGHTA and CDR2 FQGNSA come from the germline V gene. There are 15 residues in the CDR3. V lost 4 bases to trimming and J lost 9 bases, with 19 bases between them. CDR3 region: CASSYLTVRLGEQFF. The DNA for the CDR3 is TGTGCCAGCAGCTATCTGACAGTCCGACTGGGTGAGCAGTTCTTC.

This rearrangement joins TRBV11-2 to TRBJ2-5; 14 bases align to TRBD2. V was pared by 6 bases and J by 5 bases, with 8 bases of the junction left unmatched. The CDR3 totals 16 residues. Germline-derived CDR1 and CDR2 are SGHAT and FQNNGV. The CDR3 DNA sequence: TGTGCCAGCAGACGACTAGCGGGGGGGCCGCGGGAGACCCAGTACTTC. This sequence encodes CASRRLAGGPRETQYF.

In its sample, this clonotype was seen many times. The CDR3 sequence: CASSLASNYGGELFF. The CDR3 coding sequence is TGTGCCAGCAGCTTAGCCTCAAATTATGGCGGGGAGCTGTTTTTT. J is TRBJ2-2 and V is TRBV7-8; D remains unclear. V shed 0 bases and J shed 7 bases, with 12 bases lying between them. CDR3 length: 15 amino acids. Germline assignment: CDR1 SGHVS and CDR2 FQNEAQ.

The rearrangement links TRBV7-9 to TRBJ2-7; no clear D gene. Germline lookup yields CDR1 SEHNR and CDR2 FQNEAQ (reference sequence). The CDR3 is made up of 13 amino acids. Trimming cost V 4 bases and J 5 bases, with 12 bases left between them. The CDR3 sequence is CASSSGSSDEQYF. The CDR3 nucleotides are TGTGCCAGCAGCTCGGGTAGCAGTGACGAGCAGTACTTC. Full variable domain (outside the CDR3, taken from reference TRBV7-9 and TRBJ2-7): DTGVSQNPRHKITKRGQNVTFRCDPISEHNRLYWYRQTLGQGPEFLTYFQNEAQLEKSRLLSDRFSAERPKGSFSTLEIQRTEQGDSAMYLCASSSGSSDEQYFGPGTRLTVT.

This sequence joins TRBV29-1 and TRBJ1-2; no reliable D call. V dropped 5 bases and J dropped 3 bases, with 13 bases sitting between them. Germline V CDR1 and CDR2: SQVTM, ANQGSEA. The CDR3 has 13 amino acids. CDR3 sequence (DNA): TGCAGCGTTCCTCGTCCGGGCGACTATGGCTACACCTTC. Translation gives CSVPRPGDYGYTF.

The CDR3 nucleotides are TGTGCCAGCAGCTTGGTCGGGACTAGCGGGAGGGCCGTAAATGAGCAGTTCTTC. Translated: CASSLVGTSGRAVNEQFF. The chain combines TRBV11-2 with TRBJ2-1; TRBD2 aligns across 16 bases. With V trimmed by 3 bases and J by 7 bases, 9 bases remained unmatched. From germline, CDR1 is SGHAT and CDR2 FQNNGV. The CDR3 totals 18 residues. Drawing the rest from reference TRBV11-2 and TRBJ2-1, the complete variable domain is EAGVAQSPRYKIIEKRQSVAFWCNPISGHATLYWYQQILGQGPKLLIQFQNNGVVDDSQLPKDRFSAERLKGVDSTLKIQPAKLEDSAVYLCASSLVGTSGRAVNEQFFGPGTRLTVL.

This clonotype was found a few times. The chain has TRBV7-2 and TRBJ1-5; D unresolved. The CDR3 length is 15 residues. Between the trimmed V and J ends, which lost 5 bases and 5 bases, there was a span of 16 bases. The germline gives CDR1 SGHTA, CDR2 FQGNSA. CDR3 loop: CASSPGGSFHQPQHF. CDR3 DNA: TGTGCCAGCAGCCCGGGCGGGAGTTTCCATCAGCCCCAGCATTTT. Full variable domain (rest looked up from reference TRBV7-2 and TRBJ1-5): GAGVSQSPSNKVTEKGKDVELRCDPISGHTALYWYRQSLGQGLEFLIYFQGNSAPDKSGLPSDRFSAERTGGSVSTLTIQRTQQEDSAVYLCASSPGGSFHQPQHFGDGTRLSIL.

This clonotype came up many times. V is TRBV7-9 and J is TRBJ1-1; D is unclear. This CDR3 is built from 13 residues. Per germline, CDR1 SEHNR and CDR2 FQNEAQ (reference sequence). Trimming shortened V by 3 bases and J by 5 bases, and 10 bases separated the two germline ends. In nucleotides, the CDR3 is TGTGCCAGCAGCTTTAGCAGTAGGACTGAAGCTTTCTTT. Translating it yields CASSFSSRTEAFF. Full variable domain (remainder filled in from reference TRBV7-9 and TRBJ1-1): DTGVSQNPRHKITKRGQNVTFRCDPISEHNRLYWYRQTLGQGPEFLTYFQNEAQLEKSRLLSDRFSAERPKGSFSTLEIQRTEQGDSAMYLCASSFSSRTEAFFGQGTRLTVV.

Many counts were recorded for this clonotype. The gene calls are TRBV7-2 and TRBJ1-2, with TRBD1 matching over 7 bases. With 3 bases clipped from V and 3 bases from J, the junction kept 4 bases outside the gene matches. Germline lookup yields CDR1 SGHTA and CDR2 FQGNSA. CDR3 length: 14 residues. Here the CDR3 DNA reads TGTGCCAGCAGCTTTCAGGGGGTTCACTATGGCTACACCTTC. Translating gives CASSFQGVHYGYTF.

This clonotype was counted ten times or more. The chain uses TRBV28 and TRBJ1-1; D might be TRBD1 (5 bases). The germline V and J ends were trimmed by 8 bases and 5 bases, with 15 bases remaining between them. Germline lookup yields CDR1 MDHEN and CDR2 SYDVKM. The CDR3 is made up of 13 amino acids. For the CDR3, the DNA is TGTGCCAGCTCTGCCCCAGGGTCAACTGAAGCTTTCTTT. It is translated as CASSAPGSTEAFF. Full variable domain (rest looked up from reference TRBV28 and TRBJ1-1): DVKVTQSSRYLVKRTGEKVFLECVQDMDHENMFWYRQDPGLGLRLIYFSYDVKMKEKGDIPEGYSVSREKKERFSLILESASTNQTSMYLCASSAPGSTEAFFGQGTRLTVV.

A few counts support this clonotype. The chain employs TRBV7-2 and TRBJ2-7; TRBD2 matches 9 bases. In germline, CDR1 is SGHTA, CDR2 FQGNSA. The CDR3 sequence is 15 residues long. V lost 1 base to trimming and J lost 7 bases; unmatched junction nucleotides: 8. The CDR3 coding sequence is TGTGCCAGCAGCTTAGAAGCGGGGGGATCTGGGGAGCAGTACTTC. It codes for CASSLEAGGSGEQYF.

This clonotype was recorded many times. CDR3 DNA: TGTGCCAGCAGCTCGCAGACTAGTCGTAGGCGCTCTGGGGCCAACGTCCTGACTTTC. It yields the protein CASSSQTSRRRSGANVLTF. The gene calls are TRBV7-8 and TRBJ2-6, with D possibly matching TRBD2 (6 bases). This CDR3 spans 19 amino acids. V lost 4 bases and J lost 0, with 19 bases in between. Germline CDR1 is SGHVS and CDR2 is FQNEAQ.

At least ten counts were recorded for this clonotype. V and J are TRBV7-6 and TRBJ2-1; D ambiguous. The CDR3 length is 13 residues. Per germline, CDR1 SGHVS and CDR2 FNYEAQ. Trimming stripped 3 bases from V and 7 bases from J, with 10 bases between. Here the CDR3 reads CASSFRGGNEQFF. Here the CDR3 DNA reads TGTGCCAGCAGCTTCCGAGGTGGGAATGAGCAGTTCTTC.

In this sample, this clonotype turned up many times. In nucleotides, the CDR3 is TGTGCCAGCAGTAATATCATGCGCGCCTACGAGCAGTACTTC. Translation: CASSNIMRAYEQYF. The chain is built from TRBV7-9 and TRBJ2-7; no definite D call. The CDR3 is 14 residues long. Trimming took off 6 bases at V and 2 bases at J, with 14 bases between the two ends. Germline V CDR1 and CDR2: SEHNR, FQNEAQ (reference sequence).

This clonotype was observed at least ten times. This chain connects TRBV28 to TRBJ2-7, with unresolved D. Germline V lookup: CDR1 MDHEN, CDR2 SYDVKM. The CDR3 has 12 residues. V lost 4 bases to trimming and J lost 4 bases, with 8 bases between them. CDR3 protein: CASSSPRYEQYF. CDR3 sequence (DNA): TGTGCCAGCAGTTCCCCTCGGTACGAGCAGTACTTC.

This chain uses TRBV6-6 with TRBJ2-5; D may match TRBD1 or TRBD2 (5 bases each). Germline V gene lookup returns CDR1 MNHNY and CDR2 SVGAGI (reference sequence). The CDR3 covers 15 residues. Trimming removed 5 bases from V and 5 bases from J, with 18 bases in between. CDR3 residues: CASSATYRDVETQYF. DNA for the CDR3: TGTGCCAGCAGTGCTACCTACCGGGACGTCGAGACCCAGTACTTC.

This chain uses TRBV7-2 with TRBJ2-7, with 12 nucleotides matching TRBD1. Germline-derived CDR1 and CDR2 are SGHTA and FQGNSA. The trim removed 7 bases at V and 4 bases at J, leaving 8 bases unmatched. The length of the CDR3 is 15 residues. CDR3 nucleotide sequence: TGTGCCAGCATAACCGGGACAGGGGGCGGGTACGAGCAGTACTTC. This encodes CASITGTGGGYEQYF.

This clonotype has a count of ten or more. The chain carries TRBV7-8 and TRBJ2-5; TRBD1 might be the D (6 bases). The length of the CDR3 is 14 residues. CDR1 and CDR2 (germline): SGHVS, FQNEAQ. Trimming removed 5 bases from V and 3 bases from J, with 13 bases in between. The CDR3: CASSPDRWEETQYF. The CDR3 coding sequence is TGTGCCAGCAGCCCCGACAGGTGGGAAGAGACCCAGTACTTC.